This TCR beta chain was observed in a study of cytomegalovirus exposure and HLA in healthy donors (dated by TCRdb to about 2017). About the full investigation: In an earlier analysis of some 550 of the donors, roughly 300 Gb of sequence data and 120 million or so unique TCR beta sequences from approximately 180 million T cells were reported. An early release covering approximately 600 HLA-typed donors comprised 300 to 350 gigabases of sequencing data and 85 million or so unique TCR sequences. Among the 398 genotyped donors, around 81% belonged to the genetic ancestry cluster associated with self-reported Caucasian donors. The study aimed to test whether signatures of past pathogen exposure could be identified by cataloging public T cell receptors. The study used immunosequencing to profile the T cell repertoires of under 700 subjects and linked those repertoires to cytomegalovirus serostatus. Along with the approximately 700-subject first cohort, a separate validation cohort of more than 90 different subjects was used. The study combined high-throughput TCR immunosequencing, statistical association of individual TCRs with disease status, and machine learning to predict cytomegalovirus infection status. To study patterns of TCR occurrence, a later analysis re-analyzed previously published TCR beta repertoires from just over 650 donors and added high-resolution HLA genotyping. The later analysis used no new phenotypic data to find candidate immune exposures, relying instead on TCR beta sequences and their occurrence across donors. To decide whether each TCR beta V gene segment behaved as functional or pseudogenic, an earlier analysis of some 600 of the donors relied on high-throughput TCR beta sequencing. Alongside the repertoire data, information on donor age, sex, ethnicity and CMV serostatus was compiled. A later genetic analysis took genome-wide SNP genotypes for about 60% of the roughly 670 donors and used that subset as a discovery cohort. Every repertoire in the discovery cohort had been generated on one and the same sequencing platform. HLA typing covered class I and class II loci at four-digit resolution. Typing coverage varied by locus: roughly 620-640 donors for A, B, C, DRB1 and DQB1; roughly 510 for DQA1; more than 600 for DPA1; under 490 for DPB1. Five DR-DQ haplotypes were handled as single units for association and clustering, since linkage in the cohort was strong. Among roughly 370 genotyped donors of the cohort, an average of approximately 230,000 unique TCR beta nucleotide sequences were sequenced per donor, around 18% of them non-productive. The full study reports these points: CMV serostatus was the only immune exposure information available for the cohort. In a later genetic analysis, a missense DCLRE1C variant was associated with V-gene and J-gene trimming of TCR beta chains, and the association was replicated in an independent cohort. Because counts were too low, more than 15 rarely observed V segments, including chromosome 9 orphons, were excluded from the earlier analysis of several hundred of the donors. In a later analysis, HLA-associated TCR beta chains were found to be more clonally expanded and to have lower generation probabilities than equally common non-associated chains. In an earlier analysis of over 550 of the donors, most TCR beta V segments were observed in productive rearrangements about 87% or about 30% of the time, broadly matching IMGT annotations. Specific HLA alleles were associated with over 15,000 TCR beta sequences at a false discovery rate of 0.05 in a later analysis. In a later analysis, most CMV-associated TCR beta chains were found to appear HLA-restricted, with HLA associations seemingly driven largely by CMV exposure. The sequencing pipeline was judged likely to have produced a cluster of highly shared sequence variants as a technical artifact. The presence/absence analyses assumed that sequencing depth was roughly uniform across donors, and that assumption may not be true. Most TCR sequences were seen in very few donors, while some public TCRs were found in many individuals. Some IMGT-functional V segments, including TRBV6-2 and TRBV6-3, could not be distinguished by the 87-base-pair reads and were therefore excluded. A further reported finding was that TCR beta sequences accurately predicted the HLA-A and HLA-B alleles for most subjects in the first cohort. In a later analysis, TCR association rates were found to vary across HLA loci, with the most associated TCRs seen for DRB1 alleles and the fewest for HLA-C alleles. The classifier was reported to diagnose cytomegalovirus status with high specificity and sensitivity in both the original cohort and the validation cohort. The study gave a list of some 150 TCR beta chains associated with cytomegalovirus. A few of the identified cytomegalovirus-associated TCR beta chains were confirmed in vitro to be specific for cytomegalovirus antigens. A later analysis reported that several top co-occurrence clusters appeared linked to parvovirus B19, influenza, CMV and Epstein-Barr virus. Linkage disequilibrium might explain the correlated functional status among segregating V segments, but an unknown experimental factor could not be ruled out. In this cohort, only TCR beta chains were sequenced, and detectable features were limited by the absence of alpha or paired-chain data. Assigning TCR associations to individual alleles was difficult when HLA alleles, especially DR and DQ, strongly co-occurred. Because HLA typing was missing for some donors at each locus, association tests included only the typed subset. Compared with the roughly 670-donor mean, donors in an Asian-associated ancestry cluster had fewer N-insertions in productive TCRs, according to a later genetic analysis. The authors suggested that the approach could potentially be generalized to other disease states and immunological phenotypes.

Libraries were built with the immunoSEQ multiplex PCR assay. For the multiplex PCR, a mixture combining 60 forward primers for TCR Vbeta segments and 13 reverse primers for TCR Jbeta segments was used. The CDR3 region of rearranged TCR beta genes was amplified from genomic DNA by a multiplex PCR assay. On the Illumina HiSeq System, the amplified TCR beta libraries were sequenced as 87-base-pair reads. Per the authors' processing: In a later analysis, around 80 million unique TCR beta chains were counted across the approximately 620 repertoires, and around 11 million of these chains were shared by at least two donors. Raw reads were error-corrected and collapsed into unique sequences with a nearest-neighbor algorithm that merged closely related sequences to remove PCR and sequencing errors. V, D and J gene segments were assigned by aligning CDR3 sequences to IMGT reference sequences. Each retained sequence needed at least a six-nucleotide match to both a V gene segment and a J gene segment. Rearrangements were called productive when the CDR3 lacked stop codons and stayed in frame with V and J; all others were non-productive. Following IMGT convention, CDR3 was defined as the stretch from the second conserved V-encoded cysteine up to the conserved J-encoded phenylalanine. The earlier analysis of some 600 of the donors excluded sequences that lacked an unambiguous match to a single V gene segment. In an earlier analysis of a few hundred of the donors, a V segment was called functional when productive rearrangements were above 56.7%, and segregating when the standard deviation between donors exceeded 5%. A statistical classification framework was built for diagnosing cytomegalovirus status from the catalog of TCR beta chain sequences. A later analysis assigned V and J genes by comparing TCR nucleotide sequences with IMGT/GENE-DB human TR gene sequences. In a later analysis, CDR3 sequences and most-parsimonious VDJ recombination scenarios were assigned using the TCRdist pipeline. A later analysis defined each TCR beta chain by its CDR3 amino acid sequence plus V-gene family, and excluded reads lacking a unique V-gene family. In a later analysis, fewer than 600 highly shared, low-generation-probability nucleotide sequences were removed to address suspected cross-contamination and a sequencing artifact. For each public chain, a later analysis derived a clonal expansion index from normalized ranks of inferred template counts within each repertoire. Generation probabilities in a later analysis came from a VDJ recombination model fitted to out-of-frame rearrangements, and those results were checked against IGoR. In a later analysis, TCR-TCR, TCR-HLA and TCR-CMV co-occurrence was scored with hypergeometric tests, and a repertoire-size bias correction was applied to TCR pairs. False discovery rates were estimated in a later analysis by permuting HLA or CMV assignments 20 times. A later analysis grouped co-occurring TCRs with DBSCAN, adding TCRdist sequence similarity when clustering within HLA-allele-positive subsets. For co-occurrence clustering, repertoires with fewer than 30,000 or more than 120,000 public chains were excluded, along with roughly five repertoires with anomalous nucleotide sharing. Not all clones reach the TCRdb copy of this immuneACCESS table, which keeps in-frame sequences only. Checked studies attribute under half of the gap to unresolved V genes and leave the rest unexplained. V and J calls and clone size are those listed in that table; D and trimming were worked out from the DNA. Recorded for this sample are about 140,000 clones; around nine tenths of them occurred a single time. In total, the top ten clones hold 5.2% of the sample.

As to this clone: Its antigen target is currently unknown. Base qualities are not at hand, and no much larger clone is one base apart.

The cohort comprised several hundred healthy bone marrow donors. All cohort members were sampled while nominally healthy, although unrecorded immune exposures were likely present. The donor tested CMV seronegative, placing the donor among the roughly 350 seronegative members of the cohort. A peripheral blood sample was collected from each donor, and TCR beta sequencing was performed on peripheral blood mononuclear cells. Genomic DNA extraction from the blood cell samples was performed with the Qiagen DNeasy Blood Extraction Kit. CDR1 MNHEY and CDR2 SMNVEV are derived from the germline V gene (reference sequence). The CDR3 numbers 15 residues from cysteine through phenylalanine. Only the CDR3 part of the read is kept: 45 bases, read in frame from the first base. V drops 0 bases and J drops 1 base, leaving 6 bases in between.

The rearrangement joined TRBV27 to TRBJ2-2, with an unclear D gene assignment. This clonotype was obtained from a woman aged 25 to 39 in good health and CMV-seronegative. The sequenced sample was PBMCs. The DNA sequence is as follows: TGTGCCAGCAGTTTATCGGCAGGGAACACCGGGGAGCTGTTTTTT. This is translated as CASSLSAGNTGELFF.